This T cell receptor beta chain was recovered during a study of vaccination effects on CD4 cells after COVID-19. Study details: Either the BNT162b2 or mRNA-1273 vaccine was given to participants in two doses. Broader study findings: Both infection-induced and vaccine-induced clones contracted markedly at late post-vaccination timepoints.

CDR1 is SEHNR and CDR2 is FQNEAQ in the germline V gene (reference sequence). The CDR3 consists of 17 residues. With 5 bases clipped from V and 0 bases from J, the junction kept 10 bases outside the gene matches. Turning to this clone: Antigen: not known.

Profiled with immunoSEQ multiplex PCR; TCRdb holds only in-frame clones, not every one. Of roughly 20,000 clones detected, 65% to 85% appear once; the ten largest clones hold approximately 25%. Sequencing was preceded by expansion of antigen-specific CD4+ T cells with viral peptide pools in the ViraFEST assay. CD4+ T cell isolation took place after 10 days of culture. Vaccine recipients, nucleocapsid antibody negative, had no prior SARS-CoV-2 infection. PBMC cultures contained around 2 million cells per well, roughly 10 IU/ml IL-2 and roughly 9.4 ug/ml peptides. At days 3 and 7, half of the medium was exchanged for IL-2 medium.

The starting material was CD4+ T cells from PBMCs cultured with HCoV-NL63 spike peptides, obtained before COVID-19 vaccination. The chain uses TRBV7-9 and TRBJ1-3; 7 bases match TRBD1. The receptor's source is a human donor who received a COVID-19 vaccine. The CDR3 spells CASSVGQQLLSGNTIYF. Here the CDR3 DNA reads TGTGCCAGCAGCGTGGGACAGCAATTACTCTCTGGAAACACCATATATTTT. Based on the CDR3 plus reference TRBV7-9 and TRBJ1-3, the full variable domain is DTGVSQNPRHKITKRGQNVTFRCDPISEHNRLYWYRQTLGQGPEFLTYFQNEAQLEKSRLLSDRFSAERPKGSFSTLEIQRTEQGDSAMYLCASSVGQQLLSGNTIYFGEGSWLTVV.